The rows below give T cell receptor beta chains drawn from one sample of a study of beta chain features in type 1 diabetes. Sequencing was performed with immunoSEQ multiplex PCR; in TCRdb, only in-frame clones are kept and a portion is missing. The repertoire holds about 160,000 clones, with 63% as singletons. Sequencing input: naive CD4+ T cells from blood. The receptors derive from a man younger than 40 with type 1 diabetes. CDR3s include the opening cysteine and the closing phenylalanine or tryptophan. Clone size is shown for a subset of rows, as once, few, many or a class of expanded clone.

size | J | V | CDR3
- | TRBJ1-5 | TRBV6-1 | CASSEQGNQPQHF
- | TRBJ2-1 | TRBV4-3 | CASSQEAVVLYNEQFF
- | TRBJ1-2 | TRBV29-1 | CSVFRDSSLYGYTF
few | TRBJ2-5 | TRBV20-1 | CSARRQETQYF
- | TRBJ2-1 | TRBV4-3 | CASSQDGRMGYNEQFF
few | TRBJ2-7 | TRBV15 | CATSEDRSHEQYF
- | TRBJ2-7 | TRBV7-9 | CASSPRTSGGHEQYF
- | TRBJ2-5 | TRBV11-2 | CASSSFGETQYF
- | TRBJ2-7 | TRBV5-6 | CASSLQRFGEQYF
- | TRBJ1-6 | TRBV7-2 | CASSLGQLLDSPLHF
- | TRBJ2-3 | TRBV20-1 | CRDGGTDTQYF
- | TRBJ2-6 | TRBV7-2 | CASSPRVSGANVLTF
- | TRBJ2-7 | TRBV7-2 | CASSPRGSLSSYEQYF
- | TRBJ2-7 | TRBV7-9 | CASSYLRTYSYEQYF
- | TRBJ2-7 | TRBV28 | CASSLMNYEQYF
- | TRBJ1-6 | TRBV30 | CAWSLSSSYNSPLHF
- | TRBJ2-3 | TRBV11-2 | CASSRIGGASTDTQYF
- | TRBJ1-2 | TRBV29-1 | CSVEDPPGGYGYTF
- | TRBJ2-5 | TRBV14 | CASSQGLGTQYF
- | TRBJ2-5 | TRBV29-1 | CSVGSPETQYF
- | TRBJ2-7 | TRBV7-6 | CASSPTPGDSYEQYF
- | TRBJ1-1 | TRBV20-1 | CSARVTEAFF
- | TRBJ2-7 | TRBV9 | CASSPDGSSYEQYF
- | TRBJ1-2 | TRBV9 | CASSVGQGRYGYTF
- | TRBJ1-4 | TRBV11-2 | CASSISGFEKLFF
- | TRBJ1-5 | TRBV9 | CASSATGYGQPQHF